Following are 14 T cell receptor beta chains from one sample sequenced in a study of Graves' ophthalmopathy and Graves' hyperthyroidism. RNA transcripts served as template for amplifying TCR beta CDR3 sequences. HTBI primers were used in a first-round RT-PCR, which preceded a second-round multiplex PCR. TCRdb independently ran MiXCR on the multiplex PCR reads; one entry per CDR3 protein. This sample has 650,000 to 800,000 distinct CDR3 sequences; over 40% occur once, and the top ten carry over 2.5%. The sequenced sample was peripheral blood. The receptors stem from an adult man with Graves' ophthalmopathy.

This clonotype occurred a few times. The chain is built from TRBV7-2 and TRBJ2-5; 9 bases map to TRBD1. The V gene's germline CDR1 is SGHTA and CDR2 FQGNSA. V shed 4 bases and J 6 bases; nucleotides not matched to a gene: 6. This CDR3 has 14 residues. The CDR3 spells CASSYQDRGKTQYF. Here the CDR3 DNA reads TGTGCCAGCAGCTACCAGGACAGGGGAAAGACCCAGTACTTC.

The chain has TRBV7-9 and TRBJ2-5, with a possible D match to TRBD2 (6 bases). V was clipped by 4 bases and J by 2 bases, with 14 bases between them. The CDR3 is made up of 15 amino acids. Germline V gene lookup returns CDR1 SEHNR and CDR2 FQNEAQ (reference sequence). The CDR3: CASSSNPGAQETQYF. The CDR3 DNA reads TGTGCCAGCAGCTCCAATCCGGGAGCTCAAGAGACCCAGTACTTC.

This clonotype has more than one count but fewer than ten. This CDR3 is CASSARDSKNTEAFF. CDR3 DNA sequence: TGTGCCAGCAGCGCCCGGGACTCTAAGAACACTGAAGCTTTCTTT. This chain connects TRBV7-9 to TRBJ1-1, with D perhaps TRBD1 (5 bases). Germline values: CDR1 SEHNR, CDR2 FQNEAQ (reference sequence). V was pared by 5 bases and J by 1 base, with 14 bases between. The CDR3 covers 15 residues.

The rearrangement uses TRBV12-3 or TRBV12-4 and TRBJ1-2; 7 positions agree with TRBD1. Losses at the gene ends were 9 bases for V and 5 bases for J; bases not matched to a gene: 9. CDR3 size: 13 residues. For the CDR3, the DNA is TGTGCCAGTCACAGGGGTTTGGGTTATGGCTACACCTTC. Translating gives CASHRGLGYGYTF.

This clonotype was picked up many times. The chain uses TRBV29-1 and TRBJ2-7; D tentatively reads TRBD1 or TRBD2 (5 bases each). Trimming removed 0 bases from V and 6 bases from J, with 9 bases in between. CDR1 and CDR2 from the germline V gene are SQVTM and ANQGSEA. The CDR3 totals 12 residues. DNA for the CDR3: TGCAGCGTTGAAGACGGGGACGGCGAGCAGTACTTC. Translation gives CSVEDGDGEQYF.

The chain recombines TRBV3-1 with TRBJ1-1; perhaps TRBD1 as D (5 bases). The CDR3 has 12 residues. Germline CDR1 reads LGHDT; CDR2 reads YNNKEL (reference sequence). Trimming left V 3 bases short and J 11 bases short, with 13 bases between. Here the CDR3 DNA reads TGTGCCAGCAGCCACTCAGGGTTTACGGCTTTCTTT. Its translation: CASSHSGFTAFF.

This chain connects TRBV9 to TRBJ2-2, with TRBD2 as a possible D gene (7 bases). Germline loops: CDR1 SGDLS, CDR2 YYNGEE. The CDR3 consists of 15 residues. Trimming cost V 0 bases and J 5 bases, with 11 bases left between them. The CDR3 sequence is CASSVEGGDTGELFF. The CDR3 coding sequence is TGTGCCAGCAGCGTAGAAGGGGGGGATACCGGGGAGCTGTTTTTT.

The sample holds many counts of this clonotype. The chain joins TRBV12-3 or TRBV12-4 to TRBJ2-6; D might be TRBD1 (5 bases). CDR3 length equals 18 residues. The V and J ends lost 4 bases and 2 bases respectively, with 18 bases between them. CDR3 coding DNA: TGTGCCAGCAGTTACCGCAGGGATAAGTCGACTGGGGCCAACGTCCTGACTTTC. Encoded protein: CASSYRRDKSTGANVLTF.

V and J are TRBV4-1 and TRBJ2-7; 9 bases align to TRBD2. The germline V gene encodes CDR1 MGHRA and CDR2 YSYEKL. Trimming took 1 base from V and 0 from J; bases not matched to a gene: 4. The CDR3 loop spans 16 amino acids. CDR3 sequence (DNA): TGCGCCAGCAGCCAAGCCAGCGGGAGGATCTCCTACGAGCAGTACTTC. Translating gives CASSQASGRISYEQYF.

In regard to this clonotype: Possible read error: a much larger clone is one base away. The V call is TRBV19, the J call TRBJ1-2; tentative D call: TRBD1 (6 bases). Trimming took 6 bases from V and 6 from J, leaving 20 bases between them. CDR3 size: 15 residues. Germline V gene sequence: CDR1 LNHDA, CDR2 SQIVND (reference sequence). DNA of the CDR3: TGTGCCAGTAGAACGGGGGGCCTGAGGGGCCATGGCTACACCTTC. Its translation is CASRTGGLRGHGYTF.

This sequence joins TRBV5-1 and TRBJ2-3; possibly TRBD1 for D (8 bases). V lost 0 bases and J lost 11, with 19 bases in between. Germline lookup yields CDR1 SGHRS and CDR2 YFSETQ. The CDR3 runs 15 residues. As DNA, the CDR3 is TGCGCCAGCAGCTTGGGATCTACAGGGGGGGATGAGCAGTATTTT. It codes for CASSLGSTGGDEQYF. Full variable domain (remainder filled in from reference TRBV5-1 and TRBJ2-3): KAGVTQTPRYLIKTRGQQVTLSCSPISGHRSVSWYQQTPGQGLQFLFEYFSETQRNKGNFPGRFSGRQFSNSRSEMNVSTLELGDSALYLCASSLGSTGGDEQYFGPGTRLTVL.

Concerning this clonotype: The CDR3 end shows no conserved phenylalanine or tryptophan, and so a read error is likely. The chain joins TRBV5-4 to TRBJ1-1; D not resolved. Germline CDR1 and CDR2: SGHNT and YYREEE (reference sequence). The CDR3 extends over 13 amino acids. V lost 1 base and J 2 bases, leaving 6 bases between the germline ends. The DNA for the CDR3 is TGTGCCAGCAGCTTGATGGAAAACACTGAAGCTTTCCTT. Its translation: CASSLMENTEAFL.

V gene TRBV12-5 combines with J gene TRBJ1-1; D not resolved. CDR1 and CDR2 from the germline V gene are LGHNT and FRNRAP. V was shortened by 0 bases and J by 4 bases, with 15 bases between the two germline ends. The CDR3 extends over 16 amino acids. The CDR3 protein is CASGLVNRDYFTEAFF. The CDR3 DNA sequence: TGTGCTAGTGGTTTGGTCAACAGAGACTATTTCACTGAAGCTTTCTTT.

This clonotype showed up many times. The chain uses TRBV29-1 and TRBJ1-1, with D unclear. The CDR3 has 12 residues. Trimming pared 7 bases from V and 4 bases from J, leaving 13 bases between. Germline V gene sequence: CDR1 SQVTM, CDR2 ANQGSEA. The CDR3 coding sequence is TGCAGCGCCGGAAGGTCGGGCACTGAAGCTTTCTTT. Translation gives CSAGRSGTEAFF.